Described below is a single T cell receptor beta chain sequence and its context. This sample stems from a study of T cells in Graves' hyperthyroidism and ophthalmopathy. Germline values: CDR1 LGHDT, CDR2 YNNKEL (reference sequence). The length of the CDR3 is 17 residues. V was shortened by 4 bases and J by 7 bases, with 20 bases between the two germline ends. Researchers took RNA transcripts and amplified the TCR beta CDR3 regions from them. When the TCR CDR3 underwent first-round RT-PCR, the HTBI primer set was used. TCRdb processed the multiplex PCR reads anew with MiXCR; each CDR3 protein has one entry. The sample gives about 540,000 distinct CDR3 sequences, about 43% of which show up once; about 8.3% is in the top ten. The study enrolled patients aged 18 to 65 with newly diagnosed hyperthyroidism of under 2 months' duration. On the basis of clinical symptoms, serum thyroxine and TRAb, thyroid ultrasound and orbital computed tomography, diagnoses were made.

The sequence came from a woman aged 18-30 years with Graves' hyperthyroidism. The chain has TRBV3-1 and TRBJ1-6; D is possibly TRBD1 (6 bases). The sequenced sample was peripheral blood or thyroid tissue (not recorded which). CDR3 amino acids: CASSPSHNRARNSPLHF. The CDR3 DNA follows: TGTGCCAGCAGCCCTTCTCACAACAGGGCTCGGAATTCACCCCTCCACTTT.